This TCR beta chain stems from a study of blood T cell repertoires in COVID-19. Study context: Acute-phase and convalescent COVID-19 samples originated in the United States, Italy and Spain.

Authors' analysis steps: Scientists estimated how many nucleated cells there were by amplifying reference gene primers. Generated by immunoSEQ multiplex PCR, the TCRdb table keeps only in-frame clones and is missing some. For V, J and clone size, that table is used; D and trimming come from the DNA. The sample has 250,000 to 350,000 clones; about 93% are singletons. Seattle-derived patients entered the study during active infection and were followed longitudinally. Germline lookup yields CDR1 MGHRA and CDR2 YSYEKL. The CDR3 is 14 amino acids. Germline trimming cut 8 bases from V and 2 bases from J; bases unmatched to any gene: 9.

Sequencing was performed on peripheral blood. This chain links TRBV4-1 with TRBJ2-7; 7 nucleotides match TRBD1. The receptor comes from a woman in her twenties or thirties with COVID-19, enrolled during active disease. In DNA, the CDR3 is TGCGCCAGCGGCTGGGGACAGCCTACCTACGAGCAGTACTTC. Amino acid sequence: CASGWGQPTYEQYF.